This is a list of T cell receptor beta chains from one sample in a study of blood T cell repertoires in COVID-19. Produced via immunoSEQ multiplex PCR; TCRdb's table is partial and in-frame only. This sample yields under 35,000 clones, of which 85% are seen a single time; 7.3% belongs to the top ten. The sample comprised peripheral blood. These receptors came from a human donor in a cohort sampled during active COVID-19. Both conserved end residues are part of each CDR3. The D gene is left open where the match is weak. The listing skips clone size in some rows; elsewhere it reads once, few, many or a size class.

>TRBJ1-3|.|.|TRBV5-1
CASSLGVSPGNTIYF
TGCGCCAGCAGCTTGGGAGTATCGCCTGGAAACACCATATATTTT
>TRBJ2-1|.|TRBD2|TRBV19
CASSGTSAENEQFF
TGTGCCAGTAGCGGGACTAGCGCTGAGAATGAGCAGTTCTTC
>TRBJ2-5|.|.|TRBV4-1
CASSQDKTQYF
TGCGCCAGCAGCCAAGATAAGACCCAGTACTTC
>TRBJ1-4|.|TRBD1|TRBV11-2
CASSGRQGPVTTNEKLFF
TGTGCCAGCAGCGGGCGACAGGGTCCCGTCACAACTAATGAAAAACTGTTTTTT
>TRBJ2-7|.|TRBD2|TRBV10-2
CASSLLAGDGGEQYF
TGCGCCAGCAGTTTACTAGCGGGAGACGGAGGCGAGCAGTACTTC
>TRBJ1-1|.|.|TRBV7-8
CASSLAFGGRTEAFF
TGTGCCAGCAGCTTAGCGTTTGGAGGACGGACTGAAGCTTTCTTT
>TRBJ1-1|.|TRBD1|TRBV5-1
CASSLARGTGGTEAFF
TGCGCCAGCAGCTTGGCGAGGGGGACAGGGGGCACTGAAGCTTTCTTT
>TRBJ2-1|.|TRBD2|TRBV27
CASSSLAGGWNEQFF
TGTGCCAGCAGTTCGCTAGCGGGAGGGTGGAATGAGCAGTTCTTC
>TRBJ2-1|few|TRBD1|TRBV7-6
CASSLRTGASFSYNEQFF
TGTGCCAGCAGCTTGCGGACAGGCGCCTCATTCTCCTACAATGAGCAGTTCTTC
>TRBJ2-5|.|TRBD1|TRBV10-3
CAISEGQGQETQYF
TGTGCCATCAGCGAGGGACAGGGACAAGAGACCCAGTACTTC
>TRBJ2-5|.|TRBD1|TRBV5-1
CASSMDRGLETQYF
TGCGCCAGCAGCATGGACAGGGGGCTAGAGACCCAGTACTTC
>TRBJ1-2|.|.|TRBV10-3
CAISAQVGYGYTF
TGTGCCATCAGTGCACAGGTCGGGTATGGCTACACCTTC
>TRBJ2-5|.|TRBD1|TRBV11-3
CASSLDGTGEGETQYF
TGTGCCAGCAGCTTAGACGGGACAGGGGAAGGCGAGACCCAGTACTTC
>TRBJ2-7|.|.|TRBV27
CASSPVGGYEQYF
TGTGCCAGCAGTCCCGTTGGGGGGTACGAGCAGTACTTC
>TRBJ2-6|.|.|TRBV5-6
CASSRNPGSGANVLTF
TGTGCCAGCAGCAGGAACCCAGGGTCTGGGGCCAACGTCCTGACTTTC
>TRBJ2-2|.|TRBD1|TRBV24-1
CATSDWTGTGELFF
TGTGCCACCAGTGATTGGACAGGAACCGGGGAGCTGTTTTTT
>TRBJ1-5|few|.|TRBV12-3/TRBV12-4
CASGISSNQPQHF
TGTGCCAGCGGAATTAGCAGCAATCAGCCCCAGCATTTT
>TRBJ2-3|.|.|TRBV7-3
CASSPYLSTDTQYF
TGTGCCAGCAGCCCCTACCTTAGCACAGATACGCAGTATTTT
>TRBJ2-1|.|.|TRBV7-8
CASSLEESYNEQFF
TGTGCCAGCAGCTTAGAGGAGAGCTACAATGAGCAGTTCTTC
>TRBJ2-6|few|.|TRBV6-6
CASRRPDSGANVLTF
TGTGCCAGCAGGCGTCCCGACTCTGGGGCCAACGTCCTGACTTTC
>TRBJ1-4|.|.|TRBV18
CASSGQNNEKLFF
TGTGCCAGCTCTGGGCAGAATAATGAAAAACTGTTTTTT
>TRBJ1-2|.|.|TRBV19
CASSSRQAYYGYTF
TGTGCCAGTAGTAGCCGACAGGCCTACTATGGCTACACCTTC
>TRBJ2-7|.|TRBD1|TRBV6-5
CASNTGDDEQYF
TGTGCCAGCAACACAGGGGACGACGAGCAGTACTTC
>TRBJ2-7|.|.|TRBV12-3/TRBV12-4
CASSLSPYEQYF
TGTGCCAGCAGTTTAAGCCCCTACGAGCAGTACTTC
>TRBJ2-3|.|.|TRBV7-3
CASSLGLPDTQYF
TGTGCCAGCAGCTTGGGGCTACCAGATACGCAGTATTTT
>TRBJ2-3|.|TRBD2|TRBV19
CASSPGLAGADTQYF
TGTGCCAGTAGCCCGGGACTAGCGGGAGCAGATACGCAGTATTTT
>TRBJ1-1|.|.|TRBV5-1
CASSSRTGQGNTEAFF
TGCGCCAGCAGCTCGAGGACGGGCCAGGGGAACACTGAAGCTTTCTTT
>TRBJ2-7|.|TRBD2|TRBV6-5
CASSYLGTSGPGEQYF
TGTGCCAGCAGTTACTTGGGGACTAGCGGGCCCGGCGAGCAGTACTTC
>TRBJ2-3|.|.|TRBV5-1
CASSLPSGTDTQYF
TGCGCCAGCAGCTTGCCTAGCGGCACAGATACGCAGTATTTT
>TRBJ1-2|.|.|TRBV29-1
CSVGSRDNGYTF
TGCAGCGTTGGTAGCAGGGACAATGGCTACACCTTC
>TRBJ2-7|.|.|TRBV5-5
CASGHLGPPSSYEQYF
TGTGCCAGCGGACATCTAGGTCCTCCGAGCTCCTACGAGCAGTACTTC
>TRBJ2-7|.|.|TRBV11-2
CASSLGARGWEQYF
TGTGCCAGCAGCTTAGGCGCCAGGGGTTGGGAGCAGTACTTC
>TRBJ2-2|.|TRBD2|TRBV5-5
CASPQGGTSVNTGELFF
TGTGCCAGCCCCCAGGGAGGGACTTCAGTAAACACCGGGGAGCTGTTTTTT
>TRBJ2-1|.|.|TRBV5-1
CASSGGLHNEQFF
TGCGCCAGCAGCGGGGGACTCCACAATGAGCAGTTCTTC
>TRBJ2-7|.|TRBD1|TRBV6-6
CASTGGDRYEQYF
TGTGCCAGCACGGGCGGGGACAGGTACGAGCAGTACTTC
>TRBJ2-1|.|.|TRBV6-5
CASGLGGSYNEQFF
TGTGCCAGCGGACTTGGAGGTTCTTACAATGAGCAGTTCTTC
>TRBJ1-1|.|.|TRBV29-1
CSAQTGTEAFF
TGCAGCGCCCAGACAGGCACTGAAGCTTTCTTT
>TRBJ2-1|.|.|TRBV20-1
CSVELANEQFF
TGCAGTGTGGAGCTCGCCAATGAGCAGTTCTTC
>TRBJ2-5|.|.|TRBV3-1/TRBV3-2
CASSQQLGRYF
TGTGCCAGCAGCCAACAGCTCGGGAGGTACTTC
>TRBJ1-1|.|.|TRBV30
CAWLRVPDTEAFF
TGTGCCTGGCTCAGGGTTCCGGACACTGAAGCTTTCTTT
>TRBJ1-4|.|.|TRBV7-6
CASSLGTVGKLFF
TGTGCCAGCAGCTTAGGTACGGTTGGAAAACTGTTTTTT
>TRBJ1-1|.|.|TRBV7-2
CASSYGQNTEAFF
TGTGCCAGCAGCTACGGACAGAACACTGAAGCTTTCTTT
>TRBJ1-3|.|.|TRBV7-2
CASSLWPVRSSGNTIYF
TGTGCCAGCAGCTTGTGGCCAGTCCGGAGCTCTGGAAACACCATATATTTT
>TRBJ1-1|.|TRBD1|TRBV28
CASSLLAPHRGASTEAFF
TGTGCCAGCAGTTTATTGGCCCCCCACAGGGGGGCTTCCACTGAAGCTTTCTTT
>TRBJ2-7|.|TRBD1|TRBV13
CASSPDRGFNEQYF
TGTGCCAGCAGCCCGGACAGGGGGTTTAACGAGCAGTACTTC
>TRBJ2-3|.|.|TRBV24-1
CATSDYKSTDTQYF
TGTGCCACCAGTGATTACAAGAGCACAGATACGCAGTATTTT
>TRBJ2-2|.|.|TRBV2
CASSETRNTGELFF
TGTGCCAGCAGCGAGACTAGAAACACCGGGGAGCTGTTTTTT
>TRBJ1-4|.|.|TRBV11-2
CASSRGQGYEKLFF
TGTGCCAGCAGCAGGGGCCAGGGGTATGAAAAACTGTTTTTT
>TRBJ2-3|.|.|TRBV2
CASSGAPVPYF
TGTGCCAGCAGTGGGGCCCCAGTTCCGTATTTT